This record concerns one T cell receptor (beta chain) sequence. Antigen: not known. These data originate in a study of post-analysis software for immune sequencing data. The J segment lost 0 bases and the V segment lost 5 bases, leaving 6 bases of the junction unmatched. The CDR3 length is 15 residues. Germline CDR1 and CDR2: SEHNR and FQNEAQ (reference sequence). Findings and caveats of the study: About five TRBV segments, including TRBV5-6, TRBV5-1 and TRBV20-1, were more frequent in patients than controls. Clustering by F measure revealed strong co-clustering among samples prepared together in one batch. People with multiple sclerosis had a significantly lower normalized Chao1 diversity than controls did.

cDNA libraries of TCR beta carried unique molecular identifiers. T cells numbering roughly 0.85 to 11 million gave rise to a few hundred thousand cDNA molecules. Each CDR3 protein is one row after TCRdb ran MiXCR on the PCR reads. This table has about 540,000 distinct CDR3 sequences, less than 40% appearing once. What was sequenced was blood. The clonotype comes from a girl aged 2-17 years with multiple sclerosis. The J gene is TRBJ2-5, the V gene TRBV7-9, with 7 nucleotides matching TRBD1. The CDR3 loop is CASSPMGQNQETQYF. In DNA form, the CDR3 reads TGTGCCAGCAGCCCAATGGGACAGAACCAAGAGACCCAGTACTTC.